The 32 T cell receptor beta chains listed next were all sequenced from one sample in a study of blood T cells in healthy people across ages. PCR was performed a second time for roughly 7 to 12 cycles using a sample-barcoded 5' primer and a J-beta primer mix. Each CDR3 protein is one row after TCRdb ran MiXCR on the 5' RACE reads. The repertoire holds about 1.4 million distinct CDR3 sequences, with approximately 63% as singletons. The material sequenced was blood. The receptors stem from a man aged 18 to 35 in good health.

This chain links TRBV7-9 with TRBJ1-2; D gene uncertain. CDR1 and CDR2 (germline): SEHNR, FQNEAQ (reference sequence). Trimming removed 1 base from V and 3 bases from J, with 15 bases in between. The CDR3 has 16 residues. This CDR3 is CASSLVGFRADYGYTF. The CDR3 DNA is TGTGCCAGCAGCTTAGTCGGTTTTAGGGCTGACTATGGCTACACCTTC.

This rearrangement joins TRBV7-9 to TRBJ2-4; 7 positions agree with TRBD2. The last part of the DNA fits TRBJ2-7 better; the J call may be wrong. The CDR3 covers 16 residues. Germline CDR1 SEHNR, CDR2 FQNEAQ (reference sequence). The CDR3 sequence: CASSYDLAESIYEQYF. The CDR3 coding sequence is TGTGCCAGCAGCTATGACCTAGCGGAATCGATCTACGAGCAGTACTTC.

The CDR3 region is CASKSGTVGRETQYF. In DNA, the CDR3 is TGTGCCAGCAAATCCGGGACCGTGGGGCGGGAGACCCAGTACTTC. The chain is built from TRBV27 and TRBJ2-5; perhaps D is TRBD1 or TRBD2 (5 bases each). The germline V gene has CDR1 MNHEY and CDR2 SMNVEV (reference sequence). V lost 7 bases to trimming and J lost 5 bases, with 20 bases between them. The CDR3 consists of 15 residues.

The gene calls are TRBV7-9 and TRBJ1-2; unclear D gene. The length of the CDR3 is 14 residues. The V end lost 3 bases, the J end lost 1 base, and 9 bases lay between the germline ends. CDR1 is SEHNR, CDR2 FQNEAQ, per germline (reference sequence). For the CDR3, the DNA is TGTGCCAGCAGCTTGTCCCGACTTAACTATGGCTACACCTTC. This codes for CASSLSRLNYGYTF.

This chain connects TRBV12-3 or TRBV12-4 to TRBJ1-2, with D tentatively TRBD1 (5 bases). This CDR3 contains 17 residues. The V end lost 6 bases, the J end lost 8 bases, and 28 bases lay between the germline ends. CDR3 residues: CASSRGGYDFEWGGYTF. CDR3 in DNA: TGTGCCAGCAGCCGGGGGGGTTATGATTTCGAATGGGGAGGCTACACCTTC.

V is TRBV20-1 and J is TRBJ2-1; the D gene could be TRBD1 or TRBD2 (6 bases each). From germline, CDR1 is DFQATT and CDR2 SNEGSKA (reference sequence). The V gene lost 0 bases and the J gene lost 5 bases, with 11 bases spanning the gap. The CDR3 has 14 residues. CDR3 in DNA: TGCAGTGCTAGAGATTTTAGGGGGGACAATGAGCAGTTCTTC. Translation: CSARDFRGDNEQFF.

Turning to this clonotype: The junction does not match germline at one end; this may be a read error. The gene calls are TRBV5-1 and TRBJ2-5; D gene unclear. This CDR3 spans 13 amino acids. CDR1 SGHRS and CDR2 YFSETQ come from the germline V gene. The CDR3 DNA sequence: TGCGCCAGCAGCTACCTTCCCGCGGAGACCCAATACTTC. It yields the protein CASSYLPAETQYF. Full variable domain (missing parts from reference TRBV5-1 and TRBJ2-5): KAGVTQTPRYLIKTRGQQVTLSCSPISGHRSVSWYQQTPGQGLQFLFEYFSETQRNKGNFPGRFSGRQFSNSRSEMNVSTLELGDSALYLCASSYLPAETQYFGPGTRLLVL.

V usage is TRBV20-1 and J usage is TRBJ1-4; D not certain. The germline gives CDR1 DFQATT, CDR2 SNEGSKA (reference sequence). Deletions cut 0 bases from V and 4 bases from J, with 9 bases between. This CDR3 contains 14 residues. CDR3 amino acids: CSARDPKLNEKLFF. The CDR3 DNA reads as TGCAGTGCTAGAGATCCGAAACTTAATGAAAAACTGTTTTTT.

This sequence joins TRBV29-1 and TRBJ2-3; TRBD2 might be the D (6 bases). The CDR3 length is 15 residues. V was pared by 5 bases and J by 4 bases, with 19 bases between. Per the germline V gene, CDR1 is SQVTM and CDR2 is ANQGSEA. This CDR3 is CSVWNRDLGSDTQYF. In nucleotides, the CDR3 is TGCAGCGTTTGGAACCGGGACTTAGGATCAGATACGCAGTATTTT.

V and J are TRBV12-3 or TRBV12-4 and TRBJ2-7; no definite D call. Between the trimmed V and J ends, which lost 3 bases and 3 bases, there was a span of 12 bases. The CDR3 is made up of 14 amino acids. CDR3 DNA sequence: TGTGCCAGCAGTTTTTCACCTTTAGTCTACGAGCAGTACTTC. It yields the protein CASSFSPLVYEQYF.

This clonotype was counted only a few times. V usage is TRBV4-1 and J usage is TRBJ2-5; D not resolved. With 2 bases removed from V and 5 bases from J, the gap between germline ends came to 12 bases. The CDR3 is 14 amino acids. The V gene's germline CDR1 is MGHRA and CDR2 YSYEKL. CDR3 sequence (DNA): TGCGCCAGCAGCCAAAAGGACGGAGACGAGACCCAGTACTTC. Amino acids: CASSQKDGDETQYF.

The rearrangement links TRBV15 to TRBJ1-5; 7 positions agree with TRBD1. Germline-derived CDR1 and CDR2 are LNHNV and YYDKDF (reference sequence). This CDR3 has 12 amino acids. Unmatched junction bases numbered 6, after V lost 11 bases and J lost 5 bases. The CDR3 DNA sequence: TGTGCCGCAGGACAGGCAGATCAGCCCCAGCATTTT. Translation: CAAGQADQPQHF.

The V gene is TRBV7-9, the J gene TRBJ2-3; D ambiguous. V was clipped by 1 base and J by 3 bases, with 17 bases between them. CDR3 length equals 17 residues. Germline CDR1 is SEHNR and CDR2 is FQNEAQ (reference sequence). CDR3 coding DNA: TGTGCCAGCAGCTTAGTTCTTGGGCAGGACGGGACAGATACGCAGTATTTT. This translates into CASSLVLGQDGTDTQYF.

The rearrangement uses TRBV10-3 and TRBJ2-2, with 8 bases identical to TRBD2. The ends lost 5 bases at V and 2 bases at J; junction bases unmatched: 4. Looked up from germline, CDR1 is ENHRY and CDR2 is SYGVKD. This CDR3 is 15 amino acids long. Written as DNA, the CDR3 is TGTGCCATCAGTAATGGACTAGCTAACACCGGGGAGCTGTTTTTT. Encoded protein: CAISNGLANTGELFF.

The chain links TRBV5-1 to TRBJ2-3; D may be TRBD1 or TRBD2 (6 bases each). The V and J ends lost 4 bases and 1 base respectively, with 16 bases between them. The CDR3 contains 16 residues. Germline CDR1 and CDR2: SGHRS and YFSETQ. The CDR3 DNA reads TGCGCCAGCAGCAGGGGGGACTTCGACGGCACAGATACGCAGTATTTT. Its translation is CASSRGDFDGTDTQYF. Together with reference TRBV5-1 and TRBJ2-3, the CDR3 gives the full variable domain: KAGVTQTPRYLIKTRGQQVTLSCSPISGHRSVSWYQQTPGQGLQFLFEYFSETQRNKGNFPGRFSGRQFSNSRSEMNVSTLELGDSALYLCASSRGDFDGTDTQYFGPGTRLTVL.

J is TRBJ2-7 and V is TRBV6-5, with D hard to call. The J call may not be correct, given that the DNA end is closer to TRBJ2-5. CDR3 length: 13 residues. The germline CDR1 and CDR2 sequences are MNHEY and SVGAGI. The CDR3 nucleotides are TGTGCCAGCAGTTACGACGGGCGGGAGACCCAGTACTTC. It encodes CASSYDGRETQYF.

The CDR3: CASSSRTSYNEQFF. CDR3 DNA sequence: TGCGCCAGCAGCTCCAGGACATCCTACAATGAGCAGTTCTTC. The genes are TRBV4-3 and TRBJ2-1; perhaps TRBD1 as D (5 bases). CDR3 length: 14 amino acids. V was trimmed by 5 bases and J by 1 base, leaving 9 bases between them. CDR1 is LGHNA, CDR2 YSLEER, per germline.

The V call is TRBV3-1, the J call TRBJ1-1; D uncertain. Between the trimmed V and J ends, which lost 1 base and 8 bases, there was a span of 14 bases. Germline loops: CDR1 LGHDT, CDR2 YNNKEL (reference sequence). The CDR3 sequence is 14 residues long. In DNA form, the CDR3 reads TGTGCCAGCAGCCAAGCCTCGTATCCCCCGGAAGCTTTCTTT. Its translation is CASSQASYPPEAFF.

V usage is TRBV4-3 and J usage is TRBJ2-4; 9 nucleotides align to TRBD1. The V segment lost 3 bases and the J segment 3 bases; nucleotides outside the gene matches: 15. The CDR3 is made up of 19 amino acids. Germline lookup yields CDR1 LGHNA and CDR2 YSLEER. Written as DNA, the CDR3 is TGCGCCAGCAGCCATGTTCCAAACCGGGACAGGGATGGCAAAAACATTCAGTACTTC. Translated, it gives CASSHVPNRDRDGKNIQYF.

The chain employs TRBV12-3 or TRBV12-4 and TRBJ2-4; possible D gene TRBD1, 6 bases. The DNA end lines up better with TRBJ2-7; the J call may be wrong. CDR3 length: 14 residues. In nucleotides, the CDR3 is TGTGCCAGCGGGTTTGGGGGCTACCACTACGAGCAGTACTTC. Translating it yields CASGFGGYHYEQYF.

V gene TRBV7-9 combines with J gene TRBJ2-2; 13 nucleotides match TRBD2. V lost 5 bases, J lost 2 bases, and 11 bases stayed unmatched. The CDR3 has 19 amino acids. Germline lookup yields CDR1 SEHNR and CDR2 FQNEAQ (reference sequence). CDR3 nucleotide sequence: TGTGCCAGCAGCCTCATAGTGACTAGCGGGAGGTACAACACCGGGGAGCTGTTTTTT. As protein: CASSLIVTSGRYNTGELFF.

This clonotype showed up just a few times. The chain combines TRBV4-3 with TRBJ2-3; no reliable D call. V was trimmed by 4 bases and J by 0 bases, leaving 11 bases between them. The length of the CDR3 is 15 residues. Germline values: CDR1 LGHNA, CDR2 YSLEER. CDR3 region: CASSLRHSSTDTQYF. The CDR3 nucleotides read TGCGCCAGCAGCCTCCGACATTCTAGCACAGATACGCAGTATTTT.

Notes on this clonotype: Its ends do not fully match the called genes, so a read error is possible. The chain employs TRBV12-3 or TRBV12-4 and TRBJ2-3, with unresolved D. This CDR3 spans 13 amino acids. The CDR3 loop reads CTSSLVSTDTQYF. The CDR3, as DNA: TGTACCAGCAGTTTAGTATCAACAGATACGCAGTATTTT.

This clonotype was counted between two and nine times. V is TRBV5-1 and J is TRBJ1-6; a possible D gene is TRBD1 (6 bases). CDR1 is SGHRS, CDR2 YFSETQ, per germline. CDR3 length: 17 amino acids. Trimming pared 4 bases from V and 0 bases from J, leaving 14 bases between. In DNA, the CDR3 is TGCGCCAGCAGCCCGGACGGACAGAGCTCCTATAATTCACCCCTCCACTTT. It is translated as CASSPDGQSSYNSPLHF.

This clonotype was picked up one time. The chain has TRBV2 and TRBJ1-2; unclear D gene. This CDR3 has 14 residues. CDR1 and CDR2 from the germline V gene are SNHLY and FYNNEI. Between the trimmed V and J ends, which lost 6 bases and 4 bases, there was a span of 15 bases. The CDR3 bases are TGTGCCAGCAGCGAAATGAGGGAAATCTATGGCTACACCTTC. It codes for CASSEMREIYGYTF.

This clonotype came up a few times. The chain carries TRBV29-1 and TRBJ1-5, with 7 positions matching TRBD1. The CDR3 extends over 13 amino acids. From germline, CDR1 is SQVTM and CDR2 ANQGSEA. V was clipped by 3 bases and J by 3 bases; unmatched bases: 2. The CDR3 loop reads CSVETGYNQPQHF. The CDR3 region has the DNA TGCAGCGTTGAGACAGGGTACAATCAGCCCCAGCATTTT.

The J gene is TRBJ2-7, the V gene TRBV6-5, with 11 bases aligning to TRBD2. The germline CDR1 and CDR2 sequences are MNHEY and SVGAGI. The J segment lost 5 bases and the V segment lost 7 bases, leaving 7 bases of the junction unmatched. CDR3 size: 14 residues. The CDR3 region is CASKQLAGGDEQYF. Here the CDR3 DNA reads TGTGCCAGCAAGCAATTAGCGGGAGGGGACGAGCAGTACTTC.

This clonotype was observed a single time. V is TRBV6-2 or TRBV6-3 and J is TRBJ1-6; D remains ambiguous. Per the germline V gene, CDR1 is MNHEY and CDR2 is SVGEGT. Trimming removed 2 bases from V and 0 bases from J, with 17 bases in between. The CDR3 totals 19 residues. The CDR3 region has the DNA TGTGCCAGCAGTTACCCTCGGACGAGTTCGAGCTCCTATAATTCACCCCTCCACTTT. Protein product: CASSYPRTSSSSYNSPLHF.

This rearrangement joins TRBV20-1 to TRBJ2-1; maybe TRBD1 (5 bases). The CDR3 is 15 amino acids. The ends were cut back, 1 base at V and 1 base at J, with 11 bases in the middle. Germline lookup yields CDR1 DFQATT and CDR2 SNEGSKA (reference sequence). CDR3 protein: CSARGGAGSYNEQFF. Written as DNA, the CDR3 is TGCAGTGCTAGAGGTGGGGCAGGGTCCTACAATGAGCAGTTCTTC.

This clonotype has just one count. CDR3: CASSLFRTGEGEQYF. The CDR3 coding sequence is TGTGCCAGCAGTCTATTTCGGACAGGGGAAGGCGAGCAGTACTTC. This sequence joins TRBV6-6 and TRBJ2-7; 9 nucleotides align to TRBD1. CDR1 MNHNY and CDR2 SVGAGI come from the germline V gene (reference sequence). Trimming at V came to 5 bases and at J to 6 bases, leaving 11 bases not matched to a gene. The CDR3 length is 15 residues.

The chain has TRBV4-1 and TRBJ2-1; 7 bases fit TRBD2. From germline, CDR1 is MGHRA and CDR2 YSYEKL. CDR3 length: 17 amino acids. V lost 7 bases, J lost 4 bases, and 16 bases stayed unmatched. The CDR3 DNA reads TGCGCCAGCAACCACAGCCTGCGGGAGATAAGGTACAATGAGCAGTTCTTC. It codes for CASNHSLREIRYNEQFF.

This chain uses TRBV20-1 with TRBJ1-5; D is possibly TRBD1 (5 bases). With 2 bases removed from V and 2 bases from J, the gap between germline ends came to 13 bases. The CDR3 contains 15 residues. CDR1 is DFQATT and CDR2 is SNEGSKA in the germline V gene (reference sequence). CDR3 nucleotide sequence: TGCAGTGCTAGATATACAGAGACAGGCAATCAGCCCCAGCATTTT. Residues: CSARYTETGNQPQHF.